The clone carrying this T cell receptor beta chain was detected only a few times. Its antigen is not identified. Generation of TCR beta libraries employed quantitative 5'-RACE incorporating molecular barcodes. TCRdb independently ran MiXCR on the 5' RACE reads; one entry per CDR3 protein. The data show over 600,000 distinct CDR3 sequences, around 17% seen once. This CDR3 region has 15 residues. CDR1 is LGHNA and CDR2 is YSLEER in the germline V gene. V lost 0 bases to trimming and J lost 3 bases, with 10 bases between them. The sample originates from a study of CD8 T cells in ankylosing spondylitis. The study, taken as a whole, reports: Disease-linked clones proved CD8+ and comparatively uncommon in peripheral blood. Reportedly, significant enrichment of disease-linked clones occurred in matched ankylosing spondylitis synovial fluid. It appeared that ankylosing spondylitis blood was characterized by a TCR beta motif of 8 or 9 highly homologous variants.

Sequencing was carried out using blood, either unsorted or a sorted T cell fraction (not recorded which). The receptor comes from a male donor with ankylosing spondylitis. The gene calls are TRBV4-3 and TRBJ2-3; D remains ambiguous. CDR3 DNA: TGCGCCAGCAGCCAAGATAATCTTGAAACAGATACGCAGTATTTT. Translation: CASSQDNLETDTQYF.